This TCR beta chain was identified in a study of prognosis after radiotherapy for stage I lung cancer. In the study overall: Enrolled patients comprised approximately 14 with newly diagnosed primary stage I lung tumors and several with oligometastatic NSCLC after surgical resection of the primary tumor. Each non-small cell lung cancer patient was deemed medically inoperable.

Two-round multiplex PCR, the amplification method, yielded TCR beta CDR3 from genomic DNA. Round one of PCR was performed, and it used primers specific to each TRBV and TRBJ gene. TCRdb processed the multiplex PCR reads anew with MiXCR; each CDR3 protein has one entry. The table records nearly 35,000 distinct CDR3 sequences, approximately 32% of them present only once. Study-wide results and caveats: The tumor specificity of expanded TCR clones remained undetermined. A fall in unique TCR clone counts followed stereotactic body radiation therapy, with medians of about 10,000 versus 6,900.

As for this clonotype: Antigen unknown. A junction end diverges from the germline sequence, so it may reflect a read error.

The CDR3 has 13 amino acids. Germline V gene data show CDR1 as MNHEY and CDR2 as SVGEGT. This sequence originates from a donor over 45 with non-small cell lung cancer. V and J are TRBV6-2 or TRBV6-3 and TRBJ2-2; weak D call: TRBD2 (5 bases). The sample consisted of PBMCs, taken before or after stereotactic body radiation therapy (not recorded which). CDR3 in amino acids: CVSSRGFAGELFF. The CDR3 nucleotides read TGTGTCAGCAGTCGAGGGTTTGCCGGGGAGCTGTTTTTT.